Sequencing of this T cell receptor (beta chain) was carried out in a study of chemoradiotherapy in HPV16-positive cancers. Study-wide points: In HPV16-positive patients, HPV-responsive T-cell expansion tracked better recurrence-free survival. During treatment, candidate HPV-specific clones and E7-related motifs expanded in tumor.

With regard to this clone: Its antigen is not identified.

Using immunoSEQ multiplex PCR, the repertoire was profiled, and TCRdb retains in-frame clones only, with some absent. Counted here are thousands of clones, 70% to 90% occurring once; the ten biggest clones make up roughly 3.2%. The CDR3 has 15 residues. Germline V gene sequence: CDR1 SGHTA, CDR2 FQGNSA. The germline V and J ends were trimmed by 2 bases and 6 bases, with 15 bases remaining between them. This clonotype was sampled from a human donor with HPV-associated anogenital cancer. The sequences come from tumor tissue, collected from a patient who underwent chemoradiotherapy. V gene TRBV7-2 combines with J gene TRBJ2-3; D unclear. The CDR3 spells CASSLTGGSLDTQYF. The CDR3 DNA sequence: TGTGCCAGCAGCTTAACTGGTGGTAGCCTCGATACGCAGTATTTT.